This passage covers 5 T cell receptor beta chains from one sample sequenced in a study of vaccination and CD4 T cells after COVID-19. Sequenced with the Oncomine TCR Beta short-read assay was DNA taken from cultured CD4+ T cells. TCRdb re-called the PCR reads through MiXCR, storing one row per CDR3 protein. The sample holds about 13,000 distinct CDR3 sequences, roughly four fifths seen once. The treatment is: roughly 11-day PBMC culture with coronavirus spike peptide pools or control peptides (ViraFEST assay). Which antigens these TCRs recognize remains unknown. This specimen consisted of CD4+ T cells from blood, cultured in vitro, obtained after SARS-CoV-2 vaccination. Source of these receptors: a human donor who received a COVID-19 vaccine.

The CDR3 spells CASSTTGTGNTIYF. In DNA, the CDR3 is TGTGCCAGTAGTACGACAGGGACTGGAAACACCATATATTTT. The chain uses TRBV19 and TRBJ1-3; TRBD1 matches at 7 bases. The CDR3 has 14 amino acids. The germline gives CDR1 LNHDA, CDR2 SQIVND (reference sequence). Trimming at V came to 4 bases and at J to 2 bases, leaving 2 bases not matched to a gene.

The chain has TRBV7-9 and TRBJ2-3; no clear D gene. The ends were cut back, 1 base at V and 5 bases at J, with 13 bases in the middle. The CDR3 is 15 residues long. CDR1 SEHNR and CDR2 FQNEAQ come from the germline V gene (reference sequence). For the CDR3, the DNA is TGTGCCAGCAGCTTAGGGGGTGACGGTGGAGATACGCAGTATTTT. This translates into CASSLGGDGGDTQYF.

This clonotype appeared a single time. The DNA of the CDR3 is TGTGCCACCAGTGATTTGCCAGCTGGTGCGGGGGAAATCCACAATGAGCAGTTCTTC. This codes for CATSDLPAGAGEIHNEQFF. The V call is TRBV24-1, the J call TRBJ2-1; 7 nucleotides line up with TRBD2. V was pared by 0 bases and J by 5 bases, with 15 bases of the junction left unmatched. Germline V gene data show CDR1 as KGHDR and CDR2 as SFDVKD. This CDR3 is built from 19 residues.

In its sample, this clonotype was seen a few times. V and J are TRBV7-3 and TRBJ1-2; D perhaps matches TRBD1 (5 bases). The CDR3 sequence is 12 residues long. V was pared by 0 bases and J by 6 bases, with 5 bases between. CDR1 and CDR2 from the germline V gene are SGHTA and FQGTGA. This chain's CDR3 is CASSLTGDGYTF. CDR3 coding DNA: TGTGCCAGCAGCTTAACGGGGGATGGCTACACCTTC.

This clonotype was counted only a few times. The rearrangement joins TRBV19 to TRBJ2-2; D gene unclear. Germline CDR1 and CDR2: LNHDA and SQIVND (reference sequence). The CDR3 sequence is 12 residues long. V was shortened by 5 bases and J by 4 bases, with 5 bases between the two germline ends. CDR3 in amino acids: CASSVATGELFF. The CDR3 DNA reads TGTGCCAGTAGTGTGGCCACCGGGGAGCTGTTTTTT.